These 31 T cell receptor beta chains came from one sample sequenced in a study of blood T cells in healthy people across ages. A second roughly 7 to 11 cycle PCR used barcoded and J-beta primers. MiXCR, applied by TCRdb to the 5' RACE reads, yields one record per CDR3 protein. The profile shows some 900,000 distinct CDR3 sequences, roughly 43% of them singletons. Sequencing input: blood. These receptors all stem from a young man in good health.

This clonotype was counted a few times. The chain is built from TRBV28 and TRBJ2-7; D remains unclear. This CDR3 spans 12 amino acids. Germline V gene data show CDR1 as MDHEN and CDR2 as SYDVKM. Trimming pared 5 bases from V and 2 bases from J, leaving 7 bases between. In DNA, the CDR3 is TGTGCCAGCAGTCTTAAGGCCTACGAGCAGTACTTC. This sequence encodes CASSLKAYEQYF.

This clonotype was found a few times. The chain's CDR3 is CASSLVGSKNIQYF. The CDR3 coding sequence is TGTGCCAGCAGCTTAGTGGGGTCCAAAAACATTCAGTACTTC. The gene calls are TRBV7-2 and TRBJ2-4; D ambiguous. Deletions cut 1 base from V and 2 bases from J, with 6 bases between. Per the germline V gene, CDR1 is SGHTA and CDR2 is FQGNSA. The CDR3 loop spans 14 amino acids.

In this sample, this clonotype turned up a few times. It may be a read error: a sequence one base away is much more abundant. The rearrangement links TRBV11-2 to TRBJ2-5, with D perhaps matching TRBD1 (6 bases). Per the germline V gene, CDR1 is SGHAT and CDR2 is FQNNGV. The V gene lost 3 bases and the J gene lost 11 bases, with 19 bases spanning the gap. CDR3 length equals 14 residues. The CDR3 here is CASSFEGRGNEQYF. DNA of the CDR3: TGTGCCAGCAGCTTTGAAGGCAGGGGAAATGAGCAGTACTTC.

The chain links TRBV5-1 to TRBJ2-3; 7 bases align to TRBD2. The CDR3 is made up of 15 amino acids. V lost 4 bases, J lost 1 base, and 6 bases stayed unmatched. The V gene's germline CDR1 is SGHRS and CDR2 YFSETQ. The chain's CDR3 is CASSPERGRTDTQYF. As DNA, the CDR3 is TGCGCCAGCAGCCCCGAGCGGGGACGCACAGATACGCAGTATTTT.

The J gene is TRBJ2-4, the V gene TRBV27; possible D gene TRBD1, 5 bases. The J call is doubtful: the DNA matches TRBJ2-7 better. Germline V gene data show CDR1 as MNHEY and CDR2 as SMNVEV (reference sequence). This CDR3 is built from 15 residues. The CDR3 here is CASSLQGKSTYEQYF. The CDR3 nucleotides are TGTGCCAGCAGTTTACAGGGAAAGAGTACCTACGAGCAGTACTTC.

CDR3 in amino acids: CASSKRQGATQETQYF. For the CDR3, the DNA is TGTGCCAGCAGCAAACGACAGGGAGCAACACAAGAGACCCAGTACTTC. The genes are TRBV7-8 and TRBJ2-5; 7 nucleotides agree with TRBD1. Germline V gene data show CDR1 as SGHVS and CDR2 as FQNEAQ. Germline trimming cut 5 bases from V and 2 bases from J; bases unmatched to any gene: 11. CDR3 length: 16 amino acids.

This chain links TRBV10-3 with TRBJ2-3; tentatively, D is TRBD2 (7 bases). This CDR3 contains 17 residues. CDR1 ENHRY and CDR2 SYGVKD come from the germline V gene. V shed 6 bases and J shed 2 bases, with 21 bases lying between them. The CDR3 bases are TGTGCCATCAGCGGTACCATGCGGGGGCCGGACACAGATACGCAGTATTTT. It is translated as CAISGTMRGPDTDTQYF.

This clonotype was seen many times. This sequence joins TRBV7-2 and TRBJ2-5; no clear D. Germline-derived CDR1 and CDR2 are SGHTA and FQGNSA. V was cut by 5 bases and J by 3 bases, with 13 bases left in between. The CDR3 is 14 amino acids. The CDR3 DNA is TGTGCCAGCAGCCGTGTGGTCTCGGAAGAGACCCAGTACTTC. As protein: CASSRVVSEETQYF.

The genes are TRBV7-2 and TRBJ2-7, with 8 bases that match TRBD1. CDR3 length: 15 amino acids. With V trimmed by 2 bases and J by 2 bases, 5 bases remained unmatched. In germline, CDR1 is SGHTA, CDR2 FQGNSA. CDR3 in DNA: TGTGCCAGCAGCTTAACGACAGGGGTGACCTACGAGCAGTACTTC. It codes for CASSLTTGVTYEQYF.

This clonotype was observed a handful of times. The rearrangement links TRBV9 to TRBJ2-1; D is possibly TRBD2 (5 bases). Germline lookup yields CDR1 SGDLS and CDR2 YYNGEE. This CDR3 has 15 amino acids. With 0 bases removed from V and 1 base from J, the gap between germline ends came to 8 bases. As DNA, the CDR3 is TGTGCCAGCAGCGTAGCCGGGGAGTCCTACAATGAGCAGTTCTTC. This gives the protein CASSVAGESYNEQFF. Combining the CDR3 with reference TRBV9 and TRBJ2-1 gives the whole variable domain DSGVTQTPKHLITATGQRVTLRCSPRSGDLSVYWYQQSLDQGLQFLIQYYNGEERAKGNILERFSAQQFPDLHSELNLSSLELGDSALYFCASSVAGESYNEQFFGPGTRLTVL.

This chain uses TRBV29-1 with TRBJ2-7; a possible D gene is TRBD2 (5 bases). Germline V gene lookup returns CDR1 SQVTM and CDR2 ANQGSEA. The CDR3 spans 11 residues. V lost 6 bases, J lost 9 bases, and 15 bases lay in between. The CDR3 DNA follows: TGCAGCGTGGAGTTGATGGCGGGGCAGTACTTC. Translating gives CSVELMAGQYF.

This clonotype was seen just once. This sequence joins TRBV5-1 and TRBJ2-5; D perhaps matches TRBD2 (6 bases). The CDR3 runs to 15 residues. Germline CDR1 SGHRS, CDR2 YFSETQ. V lost 0 bases and J 11 bases, leaving 20 bases between the germline ends. The CDR3, as DNA: TGCGCCAGCAGCTTGGCCCCAGCGGGCGTCAATGAGCAGTACTTC. This encodes CASSLAPAGVNEQYF.

This clonotype was seen only a few times. This chain connects TRBV20-1 to TRBJ2-4; D gene uncertain. Trimming took off 3 bases at V and 0 bases at J, with 12 bases between the two ends. The length of the CDR3 is 15 residues. The V gene's germline CDR1 is DFQATT and CDR2 SNEGSKA (reference sequence). The CDR3 spells CSASKQSLAKNIQYF. As DNA, the CDR3 is TGCAGTGCTAGTAAGCAGAGTCTAGCCAAAAACATTCAGTACTTC.

The chain employs TRBV2 and TRBJ2-7; TRBD1 might be the D (5 bases). Germline V lookup: CDR1 SNHLY, CDR2 FYNNEI. This CDR3 is built from 14 residues. V was cut by 4 bases and J by 2 bases, with 12 bases left in between. The CDR3 DNA reads TGTGCCAGCAGTGCGCCCAGGGCTACCTACGAGCAGTACTTC. This sequence encodes CASSAPRATYEQYF.

The chain uses TRBV7-9 and TRBJ2-5; D is perhaps TRBD2 (7 bases). Matching the DNA end better, TRBJ2-7 makes the J call doubtful. CDR1 SEHNR and CDR2 FQNEAQ come from the germline V gene (reference sequence). The CDR3 has 14 amino acids. The DNA of the CDR3 is TGTGCCAGCAGCTCCCGCCGGGGAGGGGGCGAGCAGTACTTC. Translated: CASSSRRGGGEQYF.

The V call is TRBV7-3, the J call TRBJ2-2, with 8 nucleotides matching TRBD2. This CDR3 has 15 amino acids. With 5 bases clipped from V and 3 bases from J, the junction kept 5 bases outside the gene matches. Germline CDR1 is SGHTA and CDR2 is FQGTGA. In nucleotides, the CDR3 is TGTGCCAGCAGCAACCCGGGACTAGACACCGGGGAGCTGTTTTTT. Amino acid sequence: CASSNPGLDTGELFF.

The chain uses TRBV29-1 and TRBJ2-1, with D maybe TRBD2 (5 bases). The CDR3 loop spans 13 amino acids. Germline V CDR1 and CDR2: SQVTM, ANQGSEA. V was clipped by 6 bases and J by 10 bases, with 19 bases between them. Here the CDR3 DNA reads TGCAGCGTGCACATACTTGCGGGCCGGGAGCAGTTCTTC. This gives the protein CSVHILAGREQFF.

This clonotype appeared a few times. The chain employs TRBV11-1 and TRBJ2-7; the D gene is possibly TRBD1 (7 bases). The V end was cut by 0 bases, the J end by 0 bases, with 9 bases between. Germline V gene lookup returns CDR1 SGHAT and CDR2 FQDESV (reference sequence). This CDR3 contains 15 residues. The CDR3 here is CASSLARGDSYEQYF. In nucleotides, the CDR3 is TGTGCCAGCAGCTTAGCCAGGGGGGACTCCTACGAGCAGTACTTC.

This clonotype came up a few times. V gene TRBV28 combines with J gene TRBJ2-2; D is undetermined. The length of the CDR3 is 16 residues. Trimming took off 2 bases at V and 7 bases at J, with 17 bases between the two ends. CDR1 and CDR2 from the germline V gene are MDHEN and SYDVKM. The CDR3 DNA follows: TGTGCCAGCAGTTTACAAGCAGTACGCTTCAACGGGGAGCTGTTTTTT. Translated: CASSLQAVRFNGELFF.

This chain joins TRBV12-3 or TRBV12-4 and TRBJ1-4; no clear D. Trimming cost V 7 bases and J 4 bases, with 16 bases left between them. The CDR3 runs to 15 residues. The CDR3, as DNA: TGTGCCAGCACCGACCGTGAGGGATTTAATGAAAAACTGTTTTTT. Protein: CASTDREGFNEKLFF.

CDR3 protein: CASSIGLGQGPHNEQFF. The CDR3 nucleotides read TGTGCCAGCAGCATAGGGTTAGGGCAGGGGCCCCACAATGAGCAGTTCTTC. The chain recombines TRBV28 with TRBJ2-1, with D perhaps matching TRBD1 (6 bases). Germline V lookup: CDR1 MDHEN, CDR2 SYDVKM. CDR3 size: 17 residues. Trimming took off 6 bases at V and 5 bases at J, with 23 bases between the two ends.

The rearrangement uses TRBV9 and TRBJ2-1; 10 bases align to TRBD2. The V segment lost 3 bases and the J segment 7 bases; nucleotides outside the gene matches: 10. Germline V gene lookup returns CDR1 SGDLS and CDR2 YYNGEE. The length of the CDR3 is 16 residues. The DNA of the CDR3 is TGTGCCAGCAGCGCGCTGATGGCTAGCGGGGGTAATGAGCAGTTCTTC. Translating it yields CASSALMASGGNEQFF.

The chain joins TRBV29-1 to TRBJ2-4; a possible D gene is TRBD2 (5 bases). Trimming left V 7 bases short and J 13 bases short, with 14 bases between. Germline values: CDR1 SQVTM, CDR2 ANQGSEA. The CDR3 spans 10 residues. CDR3 DNA sequence: TGCAGCGCCCTGGTTGGGGAGCAGTACTTC. As protein: CSALVGEQYF. The full variable domain, rest sourced from reference TRBV29-1 and TRBJ2-4, is SAVISQKPSRDICQRGTSLTIQCQVDSQVTMMFWYRQQPGQSLTLIATANQGSEATYESGFVIDKFPISRPNLTFSTLTVSNMSPEDSSIYLCSALVGEQYFGAGTRLSVL.

This clonotype appeared a few times. This chain uses TRBV29-1 with TRBJ2-1; D is perhaps TRBD1 (6 bases). Germline loops: CDR1 SQVTM, CDR2 ANQGSEA. The CDR3 runs to 14 residues. Trimming cost V 6 bases and J 0 bases, with 12 bases left between them. CDR3 nucleotides: TGCAGCGTAGAGACAGGAGACTCCTACAATGAGCAGTTCTTC. Residues: CSVETGDSYNEQFF.

This clonotype was seen more than once but under ten times. The V call is TRBV6-5, the J call TRBJ1-2; 7 nucleotides align to TRBD1. The junction had 1 base not matched to a gene; V was cut back by 2 bases and J by 4 bases. Germline loops: CDR1 MNHEY, CDR2 SVGAGI. The CDR3 extends over 13 amino acids. The CDR3 here is CASSYEGAYGYTF. For the CDR3, the DNA is TGTGCCAGCAGTTACGAGGGGGCCTATGGCTACACCTTC.

This chain links TRBV6-1 with TRBJ2-7, with TRBD2 matching 11 bases. Germline CDR1 is MNHNS and CDR2 is SASEGT. The V gene end was trimmed by 7 bases and the J gene end by 4 bases; junction bases not matched to a gene: 18. This CDR3 comprises 18 residues. CDR3 in DNA: TGTGCCAGCACCCAGAAGGTTACTAGCGGGGGAAGCATGTACGAGCAGTACTTC. Amino acid sequence: CASTQKVTSGGSMYEQYF.

The CDR3 protein is CASSLYGETQFF. As DNA, the CDR3 is TGTGCCAGCAGTTTATACGGGGAGACCCAGTTCTTC. This sequence joins TRBV12-3 or TRBV12-4 and TRBJ2-1; D possibly corresponds to TRBD2 (5 bases). The length of the CDR3 is 12 residues. Between the trimmed V and J ends, which lost 2 bases and 13 bases, there was a span of 12 bases.

This clonotype was counted a few times. This sequence joins TRBV6-1 and TRBJ2-5, with 8 nucleotides matching TRBD2. Germline CDR1 MNHNS, CDR2 SASEGT. The CDR3 is 14 amino acids. Trimming took 7 bases from V and 5 from J; bases not matched to a gene: 9. Written as DNA, the CDR3 is TGTGCCAGCACCACAGGACTAGCCCGGGAGACCCAGTACTTC. Amino acid sequence: CASTTGLARETQYF.

CDR3 region: CASSPGPGSGANVLTF. DNA of the CDR3: TGTGCCAGCAGCCCCGGCCCAGGATCTGGGGCCAACGTCCTGACTTTC. The J gene is TRBJ2-6, the V gene TRBV28, with unresolved D. Trimming shortened V by 6 bases and J by 1 base, and 13 bases separated the two germline ends. Germline CDR1 is MDHEN and CDR2 is SYDVKM. The CDR3 extends over 16 amino acids.

This clonotype was observed at least ten times. The J gene is TRBJ2-5, the V gene TRBV4-1; 14 bases agree with TRBD2. From germline, CDR1 is MGHRA and CDR2 YSYEKL. V lost 0 bases and J lost 5; bases outside the gene matches: 8. CDR3 length: 18 residues. In nucleotides, the CDR3 is TGCGCCAGCAGCCAAGACTCGACTAGCGGGGGGGCGCGGGAGACCCAGTACTTC. It encodes CASSQDSTSGGARETQYF.

The J gene is TRBJ1-2, the V gene TRBV18; a weak D match, TRBD1 (5 bases). The V end lost 4 bases, the J end lost 2 bases, and 11 bases lay between the germline ends. Germline values: CDR1 KGHSH, CDR2 LQKENI. The CDR3 spans 14 residues. The CDR3 DNA reads as TGTGCCAGCTCACGGGCCAGGGAGAACTATGGCTACACCTTC. Its translation is CASSRARENYGYTF.